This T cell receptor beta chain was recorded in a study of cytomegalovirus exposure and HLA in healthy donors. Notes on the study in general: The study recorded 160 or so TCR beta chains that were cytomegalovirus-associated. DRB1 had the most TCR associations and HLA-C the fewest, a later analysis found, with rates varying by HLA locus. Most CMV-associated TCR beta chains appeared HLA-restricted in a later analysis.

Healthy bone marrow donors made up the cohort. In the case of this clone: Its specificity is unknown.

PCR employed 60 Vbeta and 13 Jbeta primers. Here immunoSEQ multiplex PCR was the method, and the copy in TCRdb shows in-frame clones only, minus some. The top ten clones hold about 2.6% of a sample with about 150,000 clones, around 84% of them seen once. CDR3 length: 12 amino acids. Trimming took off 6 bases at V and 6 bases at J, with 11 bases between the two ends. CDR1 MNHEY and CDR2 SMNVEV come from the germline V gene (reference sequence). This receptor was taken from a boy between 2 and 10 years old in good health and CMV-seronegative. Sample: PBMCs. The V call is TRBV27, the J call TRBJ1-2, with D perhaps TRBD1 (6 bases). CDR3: CASRGAIDGYTF. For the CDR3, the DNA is TGTGCCAGCAGGGGGGCGATCGATGGCTACACCTTC.